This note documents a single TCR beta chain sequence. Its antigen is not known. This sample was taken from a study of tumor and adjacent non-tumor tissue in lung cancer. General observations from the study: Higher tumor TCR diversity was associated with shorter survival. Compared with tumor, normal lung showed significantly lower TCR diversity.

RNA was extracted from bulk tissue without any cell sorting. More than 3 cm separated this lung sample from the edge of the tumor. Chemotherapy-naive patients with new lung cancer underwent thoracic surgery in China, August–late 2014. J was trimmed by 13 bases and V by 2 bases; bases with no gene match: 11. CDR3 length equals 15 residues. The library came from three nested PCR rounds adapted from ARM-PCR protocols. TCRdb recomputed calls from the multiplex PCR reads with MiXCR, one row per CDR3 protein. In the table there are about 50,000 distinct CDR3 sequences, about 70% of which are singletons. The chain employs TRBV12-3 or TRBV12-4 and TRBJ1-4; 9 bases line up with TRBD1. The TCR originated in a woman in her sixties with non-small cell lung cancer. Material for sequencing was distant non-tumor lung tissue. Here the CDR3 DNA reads TGTGCCAGCAGTTTACGTACAGGGGGCTATAAAATACTGTTTTTT. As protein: CASSLRTGGYKILFF.